The present T cell receptor (beta chain) was sequenced within a study of blood T cells in healthy people across ages. Trimming took 2 bases from V and 2 from J, leaving 10 bases between them. CDR1 LGHDT and CDR2 YNNKEL come from the germline V gene (reference sequence). The CDR3 has 14 amino acids. This clonotype was seen a handful of times. The antigen remains undetermined. Study results and caveats: Possibly confounding the expanded clonotype changes was the fact that donor CMV status was unknown.

For the second PCR, which ran for 7 to 11 cycles, a sample-barcoded 5' primer and a J-beta primer mix were used. One entry per CDR3 protein results from TCRdb running MiXCR on the 5' RACE reads. The table has 540,000 or so distinct CDR3 sequences, less than 25% seen once; the top ten hold 8.5% to 9.5%. Each donor's blood draw was approximately 10 milliliters of peripheral blood. These data also formed part of another study, on T cells of mothers and their children.

The material sequenced was blood. V and J are TRBV3-1 and TRBJ2-7; the D gene is possibly TRBD1 (6 bases). This TCR derives from a boy younger than 18 in good health. Written as DNA, the CDR3 is TGTGCCAGCAGCCAACCGGACAGAACCTACGAGCAGTACTTC. This codes for CASSQPDRTYEQYF.